Sequencing of this TCR beta chain was carried out in a study of cytotoxic CD8 clonotypes in ibrutinib-treated CLL. Study-level findings and limits: Private clonotypes, not public ones, expanded at ibrutinib response.

Sequencing used immunoSEQ multiplex PCR; TCRdb keeps in-frame clones, though not all of them. This repertoire shows some 170,000 clones, 88% found once; its top ten account for over 2.5%. Extraction of around 1.9 micrograms of genomic DNA from cryopreserved PBMCs supplied material for TCR beta libraries. V shed 1 base and J shed 4 bases, with 13 bases lying between them. This CDR3 is 15 amino acids long. Germline CDR1 reads MNHNS; CDR2 reads SASEGT. Notes on this clone: What it recognizes is unknown.

The input for sequencing was PBMCs, taken at disease progression, from a patient treated with ibrutinib. The chain uses TRBV6-1 and TRBJ1-2; D unclear. The sequence came from a human donor with chronic lymphocytic leukemia. In DNA, the CDR3 is TGTGCCAGCAGTGAAGTGCAGGTGGTGAGCTATGGCTACACCTTC. Its translation is CASSEVQVVSYGYTF.